Below, one T cell receptor (beta chain) is given with its context. Here immunoSEQ multiplex PCR was the method, and the copy in TCRdb shows in-frame clones only, minus some. Of some 64,000 clones in the sample, roughly 98% were seen once. This entry is derived from a study of Tregs in tolerant kidney transplant recipients. Background on the study: Mixed chimerism was transient after nonmyeloablative marrow transplants from related graft donors.

The CDR3 is 16 amino acids. Germline V lookup: CDR1 MDHEN, CDR2 SYDVKM. V trimming: 6 bases; J trimming: 0 bases; junction bases outside the gene matches: 9. This chain joins TRBV28 and TRBJ1-1, with 8 bases lining up with TRBD1. The TCR was taken from a human donor who received a combined kidney and bone marrow transplant. Sequenced here: Tregs from blood, sampled before the transplant. In DNA form, the CDR3 reads TGTGCCAGCAGGCCTTCCCGGGACAGGTTGAACACTGAAGCTTTCTTT. Protein product: CASRPSRDRLNTEAFF. The full variable domain, rest sourced from reference TRBV28 and TRBJ1-1, is DVKVTQSSRYLVKRTGEKVFLECVQDMDHENMFWYRQDPGLGLRLIYFSYDVKMKEKGDIPEGYSVSREKKERFSLILESASTNQTSMYLCASRPSRDRLNTEAFFGQGTRLTVV.